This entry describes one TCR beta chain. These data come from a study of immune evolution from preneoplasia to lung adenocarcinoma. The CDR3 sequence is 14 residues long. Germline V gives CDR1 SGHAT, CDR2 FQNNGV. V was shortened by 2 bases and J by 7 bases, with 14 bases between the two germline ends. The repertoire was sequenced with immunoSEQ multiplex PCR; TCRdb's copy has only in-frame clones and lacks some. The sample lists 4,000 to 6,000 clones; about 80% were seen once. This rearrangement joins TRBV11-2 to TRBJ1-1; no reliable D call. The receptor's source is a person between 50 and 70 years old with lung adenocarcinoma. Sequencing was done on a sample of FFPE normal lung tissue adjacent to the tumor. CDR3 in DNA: TGTGCCAGCAGCTTATCTTTCCCGGGTGTTGAAGCTTTCTTT. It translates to CASSLSFPGVEAFF.